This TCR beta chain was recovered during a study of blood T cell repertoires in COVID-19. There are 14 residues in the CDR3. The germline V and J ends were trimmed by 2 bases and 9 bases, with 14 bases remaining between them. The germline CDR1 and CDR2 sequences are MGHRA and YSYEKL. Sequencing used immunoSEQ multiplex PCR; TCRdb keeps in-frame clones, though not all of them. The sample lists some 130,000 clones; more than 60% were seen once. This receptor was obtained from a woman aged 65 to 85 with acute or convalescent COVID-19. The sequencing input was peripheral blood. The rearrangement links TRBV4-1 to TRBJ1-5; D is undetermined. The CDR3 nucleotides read TGCGCCAGCAGCCAACTCCCCGGGGTCCCGCCCCAGCATTTT. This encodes CASSQLPGVPPQHF.